These T cell receptor beta chains were read from a single sample in a study of CD8 T cells in Susac syndrome. MiXCR, run by TCRdb on the immunoSEQ multiplex PCR reads, gives a single entry per CDR3 protein. The sample yields 170,000 or so distinct CDR3 sequences, roughly 95% seen once. Sample: CD4+ T cells from PBMCs. The receptors stem from a human donor with Susac syndrome. The CDR3 runs from the conserved cysteine through the conserved F or W. The D gene is left open where the match is weak. Size values are once, few and many counts, or a class for expanded clones, and some rows have none.

D gene	clone size	J gene	V gene	CDR3 protein	CDR3 DNA
NA	once	TRBJ2-7	TRBV27	CASRHRGGEQYF	TGTGCCAGCAGACACAGGGGGGGAGAGCAGTACTTC
NA	once	TRBJ1-1	TRBV7-2	CASSKGRTEAFF	TGTGCCAGCAGCAAGGGACGGACTGAAGCTTTCTTT
TRBD1	NA	TRBJ1-1	TRBV20-1	CSADRDSRLNTEAFF	TGCAGTGCTGACCGGGACAGTCGATTGAACACTGAAGCTTTCTTT
NA	NA	TRBJ2-5	TRBV6-2/TRBV6-3	CASSNPIGTQETQYF	TGTGCCAGCAGTAACCCCATCGGGACACAAGAGACCCAGTACTTC
TRBD1	NA	TRBJ1-2	TRBV4-3	CASSLQGAGDGYTF	TGCGCCAGCAGCTTACAGGGGGCAGGAGATGGCTACACCTTC
NA	NA	TRBJ1-2	TRBV30	CAWRKTGLGAGYTF	TGTGCCTGGAGAAAAACAGGGTTAGGCGCTGGCTACACCTTC
NA	NA	TRBJ2-6	TRBV7-6	CASSVTGRGYSGANVLTF	TGTGCCAGCAGCGTTACAGGGAGGGGTTACTCTGGGGCCAACGTCCTGACTTTC
TRBD2	NA	TRBJ2-1	TRBV29-1	CSVELGLAGNNEQFF	TGCAGCGTTGAATTAGGACTAGCGGGGAACAATGAGCAGTTCTTC
NA	NA	TRBJ1-5	TRBV6-5	CASSSGLSGGQPQHF	TGTGCCAGCAGTTCGGGCCTCTCGGGTGGACAGCCCCAGCATTTT
NA	NA	TRBJ2-7	TRBV10-3	CAIGKGYEQYF	TGTGCCATCGGCAAGGGTTACGAGCAGTACTTC
NA	NA	TRBJ2-1	TRBV2	CASSGARSSYNEQFF	TGTGCCAGCAGTGGGGCGCGGAGCTCCTACAATGAGCAGTTCTTC
NA	NA	TRBJ1-4	TRBV29-1	CSVQRGGLSFEKLFF	TGCAGCGTCCAGAGAGGGGGGCTCAGCTTTGAAAAACTGTTTTTT
NA	NA	TRBJ1-3	TRBV5-4	CASSFWGTGNTIYF	TGTGCCAGCAGCTTCTGGGGGACTGGAAACACCATATATTTT
TRBD1	NA	TRBJ1-2	TRBV6-5	CASRKTGAVYGYTF	TGTGCCAGCAGGAAGACAGGGGCGGTCTATGGCTACACCTTC
NA	NA	TRBJ2-6	TRBV3-1	CASSRTGTGANVLTF	TGTGCCAGCAGCCGAACAGGGACTGGGGCCAACGTCCTGACTTTC
NA	NA	TRBJ2-4	TRBV18	CASSPTADRGIQYF	TGTGCCAGCTCACCTACCGCGGACCGGGGCATTCAGTACTTC
NA	NA	TRBJ2-7	TRBV27	CASSSFYEQYF	TGTGCCAGCAGTTCGTTCTACGAGCAGTACTTC
TRBD2	NA	TRBJ2-3	TRBV10-3	CATSGLAGNSTDTQYF	TGTGCCACCTCGGGACTAGCGGGGAACAGCACAGATACGCAGTATTTT
NA	NA	TRBJ2-5	TRBV28	CASSNTRETQYF	TGTGCCAGCAGTAATACCCGAGAGACCCAGTACTTC
NA	NA	TRBJ1-2	TRBV7-2	CASSPRTYETYGYTF	TGTGCCAGCAGCCCAAGAACATACGAGACCTATGGCTACACCTTC
NA	NA	TRBJ2-7	TRBV15	CATSRGDGSREQYF	TGTGCCACCAGCCGAGGGGACGGTTCTCGGGAGCAGTACTTC
NA	NA	TRBJ1-2	TRBV11-2	CASSLDGSNYGYTF	TGTGCCAGCAGCTTAGATGGGAGTAACTATGGCTACACCTTC
NA	NA	TRBJ1-1	TRBV7-9	CAVTLTEAFF	TGTGCCGTCACCCTAACTGAAGCTTTCTTT
NA	NA	TRBJ1-1	TRBV6-6	CASSYRPDRGAFF	TGTGCCAGCAGTTACCGGCCAGATCGGGGAGCTTTCTTT
NA	NA	TRBJ2-6	TRBV6-2/TRBV6-3	CATGTGAAGANVLTF	TGTGCCACCGGGACCGGGGCAGCTGGGGCCAACGTCCTGACTTTC
NA	NA	TRBJ1-1	TRBV30	CAWSEQWDTEAFF	TGTGCCTGGAGTGAACAATGGGACACTGAAGCTTTCTTT
NA	NA	TRBJ1-2	TRBV28	CASSLIGQNPYYGYTF	TGTGCCAGCAGTTTAATTGGGCAGAACCCCTACTATGGCTACACCTTC
TRBD1	NA	TRBJ2-7	TRBV25-1	CASSQGAQPEQYF	TGTGCCAGCAGTCAGGGGGCGCAACCCGAGCAGTACTTC
NA	NA	TRBJ2-6	TRBV29-1	CSVGTSSGANVLTF	TGCAGCGTTGGGACCAGCTCTGGGGCCAACGTCCTGACTTTC